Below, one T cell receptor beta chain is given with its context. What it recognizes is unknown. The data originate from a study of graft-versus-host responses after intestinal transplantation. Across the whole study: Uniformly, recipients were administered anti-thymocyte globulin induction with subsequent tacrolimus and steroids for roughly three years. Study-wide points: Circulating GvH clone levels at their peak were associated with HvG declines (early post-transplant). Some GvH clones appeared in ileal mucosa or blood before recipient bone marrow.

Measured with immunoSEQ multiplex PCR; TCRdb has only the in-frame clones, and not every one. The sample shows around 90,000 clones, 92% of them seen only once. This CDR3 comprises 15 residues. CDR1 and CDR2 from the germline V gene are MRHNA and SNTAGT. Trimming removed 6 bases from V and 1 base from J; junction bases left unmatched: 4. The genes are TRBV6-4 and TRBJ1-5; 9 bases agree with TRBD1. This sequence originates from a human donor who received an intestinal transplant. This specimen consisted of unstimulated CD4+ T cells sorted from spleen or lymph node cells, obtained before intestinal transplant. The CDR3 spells CASRDRGGSNQPQHF. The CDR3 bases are TGTGCCAGCAGGGACAGGGGCGGCAGCAATCAGCCCCAGCATTTT.